The next 15 T cell receptor beta chains were all read from a single sample in a study of early T cells in non-severe SARS-CoV-2 infection. MiXCR, applied by TCRdb to the 5' RACE reads, yields one record per CDR3 protein. The profile shows tens of thousands of distinct CDR3 sequences, around 9.1% of them singletons. The sample here was whole blood, taken at baseline. The source of these receptors is an adult who was a healthcare worker with PCR-confirmed SARS-CoV-2 infection or an uninfected control (not recorded which).

This clonotype was counted ten times or more. The gene calls are TRBV19 and TRBJ2-7, with 8 bases lining up with TRBD1. The CDR3 covers 12 residues. V shed 5 bases and J 6 bases; nucleotides not matched to a gene: 3. Germline-derived CDR1 and CDR2 are LNHDA and SQIVND (reference sequence). CDR3 DNA: TGTGCCAGTAGTCCCGGGACAGGCGAGCAGTACTTC. Protein sequence: CASSPGTGEQYF.

The V call is TRBV12-3 or TRBV12-4, the J call TRBJ2-7; maybe TRBD2 (5 bases). This CDR3 spans 12 amino acids. The V end lost 4 bases, the J end lost 3 bases, and 7 bases lay between the germline ends. The CDR3 spells CASSSTNYEQYF. The CDR3 DNA reads TGTGCCAGCAGTTCGACTAACTACGAGCAGTACTTC.

This clonotype was seen more than once but under ten times. This chain links TRBV12-3 or TRBV12-4 with TRBJ1-1; no firm D call. CDR3 length equals 14 residues. V dropped 5 bases and J dropped 3 bases, with 13 bases sitting between them. CDR3 sequence (DNA): TGTGCCAGCAGTCTGGGGAGGTTGGACACTGAAGCTTTCTTT. It yields the protein CASSLGRLDTEAFF.

This clonotype has at least ten counts. The V and J genes are TRBV11-2 and TRBJ2-7; D is ambiguous. V was trimmed by 2 bases and J by 6 bases, leaving 8 bases between them. Germline V gene data show CDR1 as SGHAT and CDR2 as FQNNGV. This CDR3 has 12 residues. The chain's CDR3 is CASSLPVGEQYF. The CDR3 region has the DNA TGTGCCAGCAGCTTACCGGTGGGCGAGCAGTACTTC.

The chain recombines TRBV19 with TRBJ1-5; maybe TRBD1 (5 bases). The V gene's germline CDR1 is LNHDA and CDR2 SQIVND (reference sequence). The CDR3 is made up of 15 amino acids. V shed 2 bases and J shed 7 bases, with 15 bases lying between them. The chain's CDR3 is CASSIRTSSGQPQHF. The CDR3 DNA is TGTGCCAGTAGTATACGGACAAGCTCGGGGCAGCCCCAGCATTTT.

V and J are TRBV12-3 or TRBV12-4 and TRBJ2-1; 10 bases align to TRBD2. The CDR3 runs to 16 residues. The V gene end was trimmed by 5 bases and the J gene end by 8 bases; junction bases not matched to a gene: 12. In DNA form, the CDR3 reads TGTGCCAGCAGTCCAGCGGCAGCGGGGGGGCGGGATGAGCAGTTCTTC. Encoded protein: CASSPAAAGGRDEQFF.

This clonotype was detected many times. The chain is built from TRBV14 and TRBJ1-2; 10 bases fit TRBD1. J lost 7 bases, V lost 4 bases, and 3 bases had no gene match. This CDR3 spans 13 amino acids. CDR1 is SGHDN and CDR2 is FVKESK in the germline V gene. The CDR3 is CASSRDRGGGYTF. The CDR3 DNA is TGTGCCAGCAGCCGGGACAGGGGAGGTGGCTACACCTTC.

This clonotype was detected many times. The V and J genes are TRBV14 and TRBJ1-1; a weak D match, TRBD1 (5 bases). Germline CDR1 SGHDN, CDR2 FVKESK. The CDR3 sequence is 13 residues long. V was pared by 4 bases and J by 6 bases, with 12 bases between. DNA for the CDR3: TGTGCCAGCAGCCGTTCGGGGGTTTCTGAAGCTTTCTTT. This encodes CASSRSGVSEAFF.

CDR3 DNA sequence: TGCGCCAGCAGCCAAATAGGACAGAGACGTCAAGAGACCCAGTACTTC. This sequence encodes CASSQIGQRRQETQYF. The rearrangement uses TRBV4-1 and TRBJ2-5, with D perhaps matching TRBD1 (6 bases). The germline gives CDR1 MGHRA, CDR2 YSYEKL. This CDR3 is built from 16 residues. V gave up 2 bases and J gave up 2 bases, with 15 bases separating them.

At least ten counts were recorded for this clonotype. J is TRBJ2-2 and V is TRBV7-8; D is unclear. The CDR3 consists of 15 residues. V was shortened by 3 bases and J by 2 bases, with 10 bases between the two germline ends. Germline V gene data show CDR1 as SGHVS and CDR2 as FQNEAQ. The CDR3 nucleotides are TGTGCCAGCAGCTTTGCTGGGTTCAACACCGGGGAGCTGTTTTTT. Its protein is CASSFAGFNTGELFF.

This clonotype has more than one count but fewer than ten. The V gene is TRBV7-2, the J gene TRBJ2-7, with 10 nucleotides matching TRBD1. V trimming: 1 base; J trimming: 3 bases; junction bases outside the gene matches: 3. The germline V gene has CDR1 SGHTA and CDR2 FQGNSA. The CDR3 is made up of 15 amino acids. The CDR3 sequence is CASSLGGQGYYEQYF. The CDR3 DNA is TGTGCCAGCAGCTTAGGGGGACAGGGGTACTACGAGCAGTACTTC.

Here the CDR3 reads CASSVIAGGTDTQYF. The CDR3 DNA is TGTGCCAGCAGCGTAATAGCGGGGGGCACAGATACGCAGTATTTT. The rearrangement uses TRBV9 and TRBJ2-3, with TRBD2 identical over 9 bases. The J segment lost 1 base and the V segment lost 1 base, leaving 1 base of the junction unmatched. The CDR3 totals 15 residues. CDR1 and CDR2 (germline): SGDLS, YYNGEE.

There are many counts of this clonotype. The chain uses TRBV6-1 and TRBJ2-3; no definite D call. Trimming left V 1 base short and J 3 bases short, with 2 bases between. The CDR3 is 12 residues long. Germline assignment: CDR1 MNHNS and CDR2 SASEGT. Here the CDR3 reads CASSEVTDTQYF. The CDR3 bases are TGTGCCAGCAGTGAAGTTACAGATACGCAGTATTTT.

This clonotype was observed many times. The V call is TRBV6-6, the J call TRBJ1-3, with 7 positions matching TRBD1. CDR1 and CDR2 (germline): MNHNY, SVGAGI (reference sequence). The V and J ends lost 0 bases and 1 base, in that order; junction bases with no gene match: 0. The length of the CDR3 is 15 residues. The CDR3 DNA follows: TGTGCCAGCAGTTACTCGACAGGGTCTGGAAACACCATATATTTT. Translation: CASSYSTGSGNTIYF.

The chain combines TRBV5-6 with TRBJ2-2; TRBD1 or TRBD2 may be the D gene (5 bases each). V was shortened by 0 bases and J by 4 bases, with 16 bases between the two germline ends. This CDR3 is 17 amino acids long. Germline values: CDR1 SGHDT, CDR2 YYEEEE. CDR3 protein: CASSLGLLGVATGELFF. The CDR3 coding sequence is TGTGCCAGCAGCTTGGGTCTCCTGGGGGTGGCCACCGGGGAGCTGTTTTTT. The full variable domain, rest sourced from reference TRBV5-6 and TRBJ2-2, is DAGVTQSPTHLIKTRGQQVTLRCSPKSGHDTVSWYQQALGQGPQFIFQYYEEEERQRGNFPDRFSGHQFPNYSSELNVNALLLGDSALYLCASSLGLLGVATGELFFGEGSRLTVL.